This TCR beta chain derives from a study of identifying expanded T cells in peripheral blood. The study, taken as a whole, reports: Technical replicates showed roughly 1.2 changed clones; two weeks about 16; four weeks 19. Across healthy donors, higher total template counts meant significantly greater roughly 2-week count variance.

Healthy donors had no documented immune events, such as infections, while sampled. The protocol was immunoSEQ multiplex PCR, while the TCRdb copy is restricted to in-frame clones and leaves out a portion. The sample lists more than 85,000 clones, more than 70% occurring once. Comment on this clone: Antigen specificity is unknown.

V lost 6 bases to trimming and J lost 5 bases; unmatched junction nucleotides: 9. This CDR3 region has 14 residues. Germline CDR1 reads MNHEY; CDR2 reads SVGAGI. The receptor's source is a person aged 18 to 75 in good health. Material: blood. The chain couples TRBV6-5 to TRBJ1-2; 7 nucleotides agree with TRBD1. The CDR3 is CASRRGQNRYGYTF. The CDR3 region has the DNA TGTGCCAGCAGACGGGGACAGAACCGTTATGGCTACACCTTC.